Listed here are 3 T cell receptor beta chains from one sample, sequenced in a study of graft-versus-host responses after intestinal transplantation. The antigens of these receptors remain unknown. The repertoire was sequenced with immunoSEQ multiplex PCR; TCRdb's copy has only in-frame clones and lacks some. This table has 90,000 to 130,000 clones, 90% to 95% appearing once. The sequencing used unstimulated CD8+ T cells sorted from spleen or lymph node cells, collected before transplant. The source is a human donor who was the organ donor for an intestinal transplant.

CDR3 protein: CASSAGYLYEQYF. CDR3 bases: TGTGCCAGTAGTGCAGGGTATCTCTACGAGCAGTACTTC. The chain recombines TRBV19 with TRBJ2-7; D might be TRBD1 (5 bases). V lost 5 bases to trimming and J lost 3 bases, with 11 bases between them. This CDR3 region has 13 residues. The V gene's germline CDR1 is LNHDA and CDR2 SQIVND (reference sequence).

The V and J genes are TRBV30 and TRBJ2-7, with TRBD2 matching over 8 bases. V was clipped by 0 bases and J by 3 bases; unmatched bases: 1. Germline CDR1 is GTSNPN and CDR2 is SVGIG (reference sequence). The CDR3 extends over 13 amino acids. The CDR3 sequence is CAWSVSGSYEQYF. CDR3 coding DNA: TGTGCCTGGAGTGTAAGCGGGAGCTACGAGCAGTACTTC.

The rearrangement joins TRBV18 to TRBJ2-5, with 12 nucleotides matching TRBD2. Germline-derived CDR1 and CDR2 are KGHSH and LQKENI. V lost 6 bases to trimming and J lost 0 bases; unmatched junction nucleotides: 2. The length of the CDR3 is 15 residues. The CDR3 loop reads CASSGTSGYQETQYF. The CDR3 DNA follows: TGTGCCAGCTCCGGGACTAGCGGGTACCAAGAGACCCAGTACTTC.